A selection of T cell receptor beta chains follows, all from one sample in a study of blood T cell repertoires in COVID-19. TCRdb's copy holds only in-frame clones and misses some; the assay was immunoSEQ multiplex PCR. Of approximately 260,000 clones in the sample, about 80% were seen once. Sequenced sample: peripheral blood. These receptors originate from a human donor in a cohort sampled during active COVID-19. Both conserved end residues are part of each CDR3. The order of the fields is clone size, J gene, D gene, V gene, CDR3 DNA, CDR3 protein. The D gene is left open where the match is weak. The size entry is marked missing in some rows and otherwise reads once, few, many or a size class.

clone size: -
J gene: TRBJ2-2
D gene: TRBD1
V gene: TRBV5-1
CDR3 DNA: TGCGCCAGCAGCTCTGGGCAGGGGGCTCCCGGGGAGCTGTTTTTT
CDR3 protein: CASSSGQGAPGELFF

clone size: -
J gene: TRBJ1-3
D gene: -
V gene: TRBV14
CDR3 DNA: TGTGCCAGCAGCCGCGCAATTGGAAACACCATATATTTT
CDR3 protein: CASSRAIGNTIYF

clone size: -
J gene: TRBJ2-7
D gene: TRBD1
V gene: TRBV5-4
CDR3 DNA: TGTGCCAGCAGCTTGAACAGGGGGCACGAGCAGTACTTC
CDR3 protein: CASSLNRGHEQYF

clone size: -
J gene: TRBJ2-2
D gene: -
V gene: TRBV18
CDR3 DNA: TGTGCCAGCTCCCCTTCTGGAGGGAGGTCCACCGGGGAGCTGTTTTTT
CDR3 protein: CASSPSGGRSTGELFF

clone size: -
J gene: TRBJ1-1
D gene: TRBD1
V gene: TRBV23-1
CDR3 DNA: TGCGCCAGCAGTCACGGGAACAGGGGCTCCACTGAAGCTTTCTTT
CDR3 protein: CASSHGNRGSTEAFF

clone size: -
J gene: TRBJ2-5
D gene: TRBD1
V gene: TRBV24-1
CDR3 DNA: TGTGCCACCAGTGATTTGTCGGGACAGGGAGAGACCCAGTACTTC
CDR3 protein: CATSDLSGQGETQYF

clone size: -
J gene: TRBJ1-5
D gene: -
V gene: TRBV19
CDR3 DNA: TGTGCCAGTAGTCTTACAGGGTCAAATCAGCCCCAGCATTTT
CDR3 protein: CASSLTGSNQPQHF

clone size: -
J gene: TRBJ1-2
D gene: TRBD1
V gene: TRBV6-4
CDR3 DNA: TGTGCCAGCAGTGACCGGGCAGGGGGCGCAAACTATGGCTACACCTTC
CDR3 protein: CASSDRAGGANYGYTF

clone size: -
J gene: TRBJ1-6
D gene: -
V gene: TRBV7-9
CDR3 DNA: TGTGCCAGCAGCTTAGCGGAGTCAAGTTCACCCCTCCACTTT
CDR3 protein: CASSLAESSSPLHF

clone size: -
J gene: TRBJ1-1
D gene: -
V gene: TRBV12-3/TRBV12-4
CDR3 DNA: TGTGCCAGCAGTTTTGGACAGATTGAAGCTTTCTTT
CDR3 protein: CASSFGQIEAFF

clone size: -
J gene: TRBJ2-1
D gene: TRBD2
V gene: TRBV9
CDR3 DNA: TGTGCCAGCAGCGAGGCCCCCGGGCGGGGGAGCTCCTACAATGAGCAGTTCTTC
CDR3 protein: CASSEAPGRGSSYNEQFF

clone size: few
J gene: TRBJ1-6
D gene: TRBD1
V gene: TRBV23-1
CDR3 DNA: TGCGCCAGCAGTCCCTTTCAGCCAGGGGGACATAATTCACCCCTCCACTTT
CDR3 protein: CASSPFQPGGHNSPLHF

clone size: -
J gene: TRBJ2-3
D gene: -
V gene: TRBV6-2/TRBV6-3
CDR3 DNA: TGTGCCAGCAGTTCGGTTGCGGGACTCAGCACAGATACGCAGTATTTT
CDR3 protein: CASSSVAGLSTDTQYF

clone size: -
J gene: TRBJ1-6
D gene: TRBD1
V gene: TRBV13
CDR3 DNA: TGTGCCAGCAGCTTAGGGACAGGGTGGGCGAATTCACCCCTCCACTTT
CDR3 protein: CASSLGTGWANSPLHF

clone size: -
J gene: TRBJ2-4
D gene: -
V gene: TRBV2
CDR3 DNA: TGTGCCAGCAGTGTTATAGCCACCAAAAACATTCAGTACTTC
CDR3 protein: CASSVIATKNIQYF

clone size: -
J gene: TRBJ2-1
D gene: -
V gene: TRBV3-1/TRBV3-2
CDR3 DNA: TGTGCCAGCAGCCAAGAGGGGGTAGCGGCGTCCTACAATGAGCAGTTCTTC
CDR3 protein: CASSQEGVAASYNEQFF

clone size: -
J gene: TRBJ2-1
D gene: TRBD1
V gene: TRBV2
CDR3 DNA: TGTGCCAGCATTAAGACGACAGGGCGATTTGGTAGAGGAAGGGACTACAATGAGCAGTTCTTC
CDR3 protein: CASIKTTGRFGRGRDYNEQFF

clone size: -
J gene: TRBJ2-7
D gene: TRBD1
V gene: TRBV14
CDR3 DNA: TGTGCCAGCAGCCCCCTAGGGACAGGGAGCTCCTACGAGCAGTACTTC
CDR3 protein: CASSPLGTGSSYEQYF

clone size: few
J gene: TRBJ2-1
D gene: TRBD1
V gene: TRBV5-4
CDR3 DNA: TGTGCCAGCAGCTCGTGGGACAGATACAATGAGCAGTTCTTC
CDR3 protein: CASSSWDRYNEQFF

clone size: -
J gene: TRBJ1-1
D gene: TRBD1
V gene: TRBV27
CDR3 DNA: TGTGCCAGCAGCCAACAGGGGTTCCAAGCTAAAAAAGCTTTCTTT
CDR3 protein: CASSQQGFQAKKAFF

clone size: -
J gene: TRBJ2-5
D gene: -
V gene: TRBV16
CDR3 DNA: TGTGCCAGCAGCCAATTGAACAGCCAAGAGACCCAGTACTTC
CDR3 protein: CASSQLNSQETQYF

clone size: -
J gene: TRBJ2-3
D gene: -
V gene: TRBV6-1
CDR3 DNA: TGTGCCAGCAAAACGGGGATGAAGACAGATACGCAGTATTTT
CDR3 protein: CASKTGMKTDTQYF